This paragraph reports one T cell receptor beta chain. This clonotype came up many times. Its antigen is unknown. Within one base of it there is no much larger clone, and no base qualities were kept. Library preparation employed 5' RACE. Sequencing was performed on an Illumina HiSeq 2000. A universal primer binding site was added through template switching, and the final cDNA carried a unique molecular identifier so that TCR cDNA molecules could be counted accurately. First-strand cDNA for TCR alpha and beta chains was synthesized from specific primers in the conserved constant-segment region. To control for contamination, every cDNA library carried two barcodes: a SMART-Mk sample barcode plus Illumina barcodes. Two successive PCR steps introduced TruSeq adapter sequences along with Illumina sample barcodes. The Illumina HiSeq platform was used with custom primers to sequence TCR alpha and beta cDNA libraries. The source study handled its data this way. Raw reads were processed with MiGEC to extract unique molecular identifiers, and MiXCR was used to determine CDR3 positions. Recombination models were inferred per individual with the repgenHMM and IGoR tools using an EM algorithm. The tcR package in R was used for shared clonotype analysis, with sharing normalized by the product of cloneset sizes. To study raw recombination free of thymic and clonal selection effects, out-of-frame nonproductive sequences were analyzed. TCRdb handled the public reads itself, with Q25 trimming in fastp and clone calling in MiXCR, and kept productive beta chains. CDR3 protein sequences are deduplicated, and each keeps its most common genes and DNA. Here the V and J calls rest on TCRdb's processing, not on the authors' analysis. The sample data list under 350,000 distinct CDR3 sequences, and over 8.5% of these were observed just once. The top ten clones comprise roughly 6.4% of the sample.

All donors were healthy Caucasians. Three pairs of female monozygotic twins, all aged roughly 18 to 29 years, were included in the twin cohort. Positive isolation kits from Invitrogen were used to isolate CD4+ and CD8+ T cell populations. The sample belongs to a study of identical twins listed by TCRdb under 2016. Study-level background: TCR alpha and beta repertoires from monozygotic twins, unrelated adults of various ages and cord blood were deep-sequenced to test whether fetal clonotypes persist. Replicate twin experiments were performed at different times using different library preparation protocols to rule out contamination.

Results and caveats for the whole study, not just this receptor: A weaker excess of twin sharing was found in beta out-of-frame sequences because the signal-to-noise ratio was lowered by fewer shared sequences. Invariant T cells such as MAIT and iNKT could partly confound zero-insertion analyses, although diverse VJ usage argued against such confounding for most clonotypes. Abundant cord blood beta clonotypes carried fewer insertions; young adult naive repertoires showed a weaker similar trend, while memory repertoires showed none. Because the same donors could not be followed over many years, the conclusions depended on cross-sectional statistical analysis. Compared with coincidental sharing between unrelated individuals, out-of-frame TCR alpha sequences shared between twins had an excess of sequences with low generation probability. In monozygotic twins, recombination models systematically underestimated out-of-frame TCR alpha sharing, but the models matched the sharing seen between unrelated individuals.

Via the germline V gene (reference sequence), CDR1 is LGHDT and CDR2 YNNKEL. V is trimmed back by 4 bases and J by 0 bases, and the junction contains 12 bases that no gene match accounts for. From the cysteine up to the phenylalanine, the CDR3 has a length of 17 residues. The only DNA kept is the CDR3, 51 bases in frame from the first base. This sample also appeared in a second study, on yellow fever vaccine responses in identical twins. Drawing on the second study: The T cell response to vaccination in identical twins was reported by the authors to appear partly convergent and partly personalized. In the study, vaccine-responding T cell clones were precisely tracked in identical twins.

Sequenced material: CD8+ T cells sorted from blood. This receptor was obtained from a young woman in good health. The sequence joins TRBV3-1 to TRBJ2-7, with 7 bases in between that match TRBD1. The CDR3 in this case is CASSLGPGQRSSYEQYF. DNA sequence: TGTGCCAGCAGCCTCGGGCCGGGACAGAGAAGCTCCTACGAGCAGTACTTC.